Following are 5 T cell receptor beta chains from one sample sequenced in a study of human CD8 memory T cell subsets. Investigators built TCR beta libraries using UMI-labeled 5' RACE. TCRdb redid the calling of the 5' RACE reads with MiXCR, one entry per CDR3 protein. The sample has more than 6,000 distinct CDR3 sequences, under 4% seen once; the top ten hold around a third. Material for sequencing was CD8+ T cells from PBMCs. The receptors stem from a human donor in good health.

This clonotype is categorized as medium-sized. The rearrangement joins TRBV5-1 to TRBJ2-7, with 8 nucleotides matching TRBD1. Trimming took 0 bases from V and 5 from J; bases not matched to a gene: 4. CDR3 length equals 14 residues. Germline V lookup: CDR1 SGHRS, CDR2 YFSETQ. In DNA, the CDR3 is TGCGCCAGCAGCTTGGGGACAGGGTATCACGAGCAGTACTTC. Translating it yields CASSLGTGYHEQYF.

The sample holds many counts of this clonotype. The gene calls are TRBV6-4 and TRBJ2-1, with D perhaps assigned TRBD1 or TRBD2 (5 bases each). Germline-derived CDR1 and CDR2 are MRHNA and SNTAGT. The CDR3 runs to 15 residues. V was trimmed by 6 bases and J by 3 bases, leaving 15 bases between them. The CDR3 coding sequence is TGTGCCAGCAGCGCCGGGACGGAGGACTACAATGAGCAGTTCTTC. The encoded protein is CASSAGTEDYNEQFF.

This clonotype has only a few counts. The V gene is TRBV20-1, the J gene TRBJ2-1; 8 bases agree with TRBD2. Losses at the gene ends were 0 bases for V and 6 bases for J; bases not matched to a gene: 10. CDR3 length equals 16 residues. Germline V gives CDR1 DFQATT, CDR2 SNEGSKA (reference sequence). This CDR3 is CSARDTAGGMINEQFF. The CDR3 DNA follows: TGCAGTGCTAGAGATACGGCGGGAGGTATGATCAATGAGCAGTTCTTC.

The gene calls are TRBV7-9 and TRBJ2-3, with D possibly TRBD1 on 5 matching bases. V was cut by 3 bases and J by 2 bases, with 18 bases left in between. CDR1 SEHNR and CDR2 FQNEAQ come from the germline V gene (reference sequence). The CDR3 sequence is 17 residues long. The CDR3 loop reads CASSFPLTATNTDTQYF. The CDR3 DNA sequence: TGTGCCAGCAGCTTTCCTCTGACAGCCACCAACACAGATACGCAGTATTTT.

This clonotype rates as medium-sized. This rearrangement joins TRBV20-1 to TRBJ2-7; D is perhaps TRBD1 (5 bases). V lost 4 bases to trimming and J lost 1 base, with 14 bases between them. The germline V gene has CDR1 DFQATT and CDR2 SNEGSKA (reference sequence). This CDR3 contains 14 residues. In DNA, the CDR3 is TGCAGTGCTATCCCCAGGGATTCTTCCTACGAGCAGTACTTC. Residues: CSAIPRDSSYEQYF.